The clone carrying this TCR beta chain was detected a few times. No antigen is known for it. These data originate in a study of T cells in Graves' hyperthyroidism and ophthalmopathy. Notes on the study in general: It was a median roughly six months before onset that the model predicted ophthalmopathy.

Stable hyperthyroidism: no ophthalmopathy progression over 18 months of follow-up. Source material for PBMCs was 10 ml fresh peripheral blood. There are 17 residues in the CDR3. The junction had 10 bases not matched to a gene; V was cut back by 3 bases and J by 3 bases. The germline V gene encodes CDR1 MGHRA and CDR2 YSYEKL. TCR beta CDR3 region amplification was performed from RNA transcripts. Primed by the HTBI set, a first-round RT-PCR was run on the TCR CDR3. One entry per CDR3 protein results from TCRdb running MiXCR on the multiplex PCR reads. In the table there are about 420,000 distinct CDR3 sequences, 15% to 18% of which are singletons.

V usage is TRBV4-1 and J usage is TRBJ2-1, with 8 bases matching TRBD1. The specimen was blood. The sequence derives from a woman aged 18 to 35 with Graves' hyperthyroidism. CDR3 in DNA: TGCGCCAGCAGCCAGACTCCCGGGACAGGAGACTACAATGAGCAGTTCTTC. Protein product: CASSQTPGTGDYNEQFF.